Listed here are 21 T cell receptor beta chains from one sample, sequenced in a study of neurological immune-mediated disorders. Each CDR3 protein is one row after TCRdb ran MiXCR on the 5' RACE reads. The data contain some 34,000 distinct CDR3 sequences, less than 1.6% of them singletons. Sequencing input: PBMCs. The receptors were sampled from a young woman with multiple sclerosis.

In its sample, this clonotype was seen many times. The rearrangement links TRBV20-1 to TRBJ1-4; tentative D call: TRBD1 (6 bases). The CDR3 has 13 residues. Germline V gives CDR1 DFQATT, CDR2 SNEGSKA (reference sequence). The germline V and J ends were trimmed by 3 bases and 5 bases, with 10 bases remaining between them. The CDR3 DNA is TGCAGTGCTAGGGGGGACACAAATGAAAAACTGTTTTTT. Its protein product is CSARGDTNEKLFF.

This clonotype was counted ten times or more. The gene calls are TRBV20-1 and TRBJ2-3; the D gene could be TRBD1 or TRBD2 (5 bases each). The V and J ends lost 1 base and 6 bases respectively, with 17 bases between them. Germline loops: CDR1 DFQATT, CDR2 SNEGSKA (reference sequence). The length of the CDR3 is 15 residues. Here the CDR3 reads CSARVLVGRQDTQYF. CDR3 nucleotides: TGCAGTGCTAGAGTACTAGTGGGGCGTCAGGATACGCAGTATTTT.

In its sample, this clonotype was seen many times. This chain links TRBV11-2 with TRBJ1-2, with 8 bases fitting TRBD1. Germline V CDR1 and CDR2: SGHAT, FQNNGV. J lost 6 bases, V lost 0 bases, and 6 bases had no gene match. The CDR3 loop spans 15 amino acids. This CDR3 is CASSLDYRTGHGYTF. DNA for the CDR3: TGTGCCAGCAGCTTAGATTATCGGACAGGGCATGGCTACACCTTC.

In this sample, this clonotype turned up many times. The chain couples TRBV7-2 to TRBJ2-5; no reliable D call. The CDR3 covers 14 residues. V was clipped by 1 base and J by 6 bases, with 12 bases between them. Germline V gene data show CDR1 as SGHTA and CDR2 as FQGNSA. This chain's CDR3 is CASSLGGSRQTQYF. DNA of the CDR3: TGTGCCAGCAGCTTAGGGGGTTCTAGGCAGACCCAGTACTTC.

This clonotype was seen repeatedly, ten times or more. This chain connects TRBV20-1 to TRBJ2-5, with a tentative D call TRBD1 (5 bases). Germline V gene lookup returns CDR1 DFQATT and CDR2 SNEGSKA (reference sequence). Trimming removed 2 bases at V and 5 bases at J, with 9 bases between. The CDR3 has 12 residues. This CDR3 reads CSARRGVETQYF. The DNA for the CDR3 is TGCAGTGCTAGAAGGGGCGTGGAGACCCAGTACTTC.

Ten or more counts support this clonotype. This chain connects TRBV7-9 to TRBJ1-1; D unclear. The CDR3 covers 17 residues. Trimming pared 2 bases from V and 1 base from J, leaving 17 bases between. Per germline, CDR1 SEHNR and CDR2 FQNEAQ (reference sequence). The CDR3 here is CASSLSGSSEGNTEAFF. In DNA, the CDR3 is TGTGCCAGCAGCTTATCGGGCAGTTCAGAGGGGAACACTGAAGCTTTCTTT.

This clonotype appeared many times. The rearrangement joins TRBV2 to TRBJ2-3, with a weak D call TRBD2 (6 bases). The germline V and J ends were trimmed by 7 bases and 1 base, with 15 bases remaining between them. In germline, CDR1 is SNHLY, CDR2 FYNNEI. The CDR3 has 15 amino acids. The CDR3 sequence is CASNSRGTRTDTQYF. DNA for the CDR3: TGTGCCAGCAACTCTCGGGGGACCCGCACAGATACGCAGTATTTT.

Ten or more counts support this clonotype. V and J are TRBV29-1 and TRBJ2-5; possibly TRBD2 for D (5 bases). V was shortened by 4 bases and J by 2 bases, with 14 bases between the two germline ends. The CDR3 spans 14 residues. Germline V gene sequence: CDR1 SQVTM, CDR2 ANQGSEA. CDR3 sequence reads: CSVASPPGQETQYF. The CDR3 nucleotides read TGCAGCGTTGCGAGCCCCCCGGGGCAAGAGACCCAGTACTTC.

This clonotype was seen ten or more times. The chain employs TRBV12-3 or TRBV12-4 and TRBJ1-2, with D possibly being TRBD1 (5 bases). The CDR3 spans 13 residues. V dropped 6 bases and J dropped 2 bases, with 10 bases sitting between them. The CDR3 DNA sequence: TGTGCCAGCAGCGCCGGGGCCAACTATGGCTACACCTTC. Residues: CASSAGANYGYTF.

The table lists this clonotype with many counts. This sequence joins TRBV6-5 and TRBJ2-7, with a weak D call TRBD1 (7 bases). The germline gives CDR1 MNHEY, CDR2 SVGAGI. The germline V and J ends were trimmed by 2 bases and 2 bases, with 22 bases remaining between them. This CDR3 region has 18 residues. The CDR3 region is CASSYGQTQGGRTYEQYF. CDR3 DNA: TGTGCCAGCAGTTACGGCCAGACTCAGGGGGGCCGGACCTACGAGCAGTACTTC.

In this sample, this clonotype turned up many times. The chain links TRBV20-1 to TRBJ2-7; 10 nucleotides align to TRBD1. Losses at the gene ends were 5 bases for V and 6 bases for J; bases not matched to a gene: 7. Germline CDR1 and CDR2: DFQATT and SNEGSKA (reference sequence). This CDR3 is built from 13 residues. The CDR3 loop is CSAHRTGGSEQYF. Written as DNA, the CDR3 is TGCAGTGCTCATCGGACAGGGGGAAGCGAGCAGTACTTC.

This clonotype was recorded at least ten times. A much bigger clone sits one base away, suggesting this may be a read error. This CDR3 is missing its conserved last phenylalanine or tryptophan, likely due to a read error. The genes are TRBV20-1 and TRBJ2-1; D ambiguous. The CDR3 covers 11 residues. Trimming pared 6 bases from V and 8 bases from J, leaving 11 bases between. Germline V gene sequence: CDR1 DFQATT, CDR2 SNEGSKA (reference sequence). The CDR3 protein is CSARTHDEQFC. The CDR3 nucleotides are TGCAGTGCCAGGACCCACGATGAGCAGTTCTGC.

This clonotype was seen many times. The gene calls are TRBV28 and TRBJ1-5; tentatively, D is TRBD1 (5 bases). Germline V gene sequence: CDR1 MDHEN, CDR2 SYDVKM. This CDR3 is built from 16 residues. V was cut by 3 bases and J by 2 bases, with 14 bases left in between. CDR3 in amino acids: CASSLGVRGGNQPQHF. In DNA form, the CDR3 reads TGTGCCAGCAGTTTGGGGGTTCGTGGAGGCAATCAGCCCCAGCATTTT.

This clonotype appeared many times. The rearrangement links TRBV6-6 to TRBJ2-7; TRBD2 agrees at 11 bases. The junction had 3 bases not matched to a gene; V was cut back by 6 bases and J by 2 bases. There are 14 residues in the CDR3. Germline V CDR1 and CDR2: MNHNY, SVGAGI (reference sequence). The CDR3 here is CASRASGGTYEQYF. Here the CDR3 DNA reads TGTGCCAGCAGAGCTAGCGGGGGGACCTACGAGCAGTACTTC.

This chain joins TRBV20-1 and TRBJ1-4, with D tentatively TRBD1 (5 bases). This CDR3 has 13 residues. CDR1 and CDR2 (germline): DFQATT, SNEGSKA (reference sequence). The V and J ends lost 6 bases and 5 bases respectively, with 13 bases between them. The CDR3 DNA follows: TGCAGTGCCGCACAGGATAAAAATGAAAAACTGTTTTTT. Its translation: CSAAQDKNEKLFF.

This clonotype appeared a few times. This may come from a read error, since a much larger clone is one base off. The CDR3 carries no conserved terminal phenylalanine or tryptophan, so it likely arises from a read error. The rearrangement links TRBV20-1 to TRBJ2-7, with D unresolved. The V and J ends lost 0 bases and 4 bases respectively, with 10 bases between them. Germline V gives CDR1 DFQATT, CDR2 SNEGSKA (reference sequence). This CDR3 region has 13 residues. CDR3 in DNA: TGCAGTGCTAGAGACAGCCGTATTTACGAGCAGTACTGC. It translates to CSARDSRIYEQYC.

The sample holds many counts of this clonotype. The CDR3 is CSVSPGWSSYEQYF. DNA of the CDR3: TGCAGTGTTAGTCCAGGGTGGAGCTCCTACGAGCAGTACTTC. The V and J genes are TRBV20-1 and TRBJ2-7; TRBD1 might be the D (5 bases). This CDR3 is 14 amino acids long. The germline CDR1 and CDR2 sequences are DFQATT and SNEGSKA (reference sequence). V was pared by 7 bases and J by 0 bases, with 16 bases between.

This clonotype was recorded at least ten times. CDR3 residues: CASSGRGPPSEAFF. The CDR3 DNA follows: TGTGCCAGCAGCGGGCGGGGGCCTCCTTCTGAAGCTTTCTTT. V is TRBV7-2 and J is TRBJ1-1; D is possibly TRBD1 (6 bases). From germline, CDR1 is SGHTA and CDR2 FQGNSA. The CDR3 consists of 14 residues. The V end was cut by 5 bases, the J end by 6 bases, with 16 bases between.

This clonotype showed up many times. The rearrangement joins TRBV15 to TRBJ2-3, with a possible D match to TRBD2 (6 bases). The CDR3 runs 16 residues. Between the trimmed V and J ends, which lost 1 base and 4 bases, there was a span of 15 bases. CDR1 is LNHNV and CDR2 is YYDKDF in the germline V gene (reference sequence). CDR3 sequence: CATSRGRRGQADTQYF. The DNA for the CDR3 is TGTGCCACCAGCAGAGGTCGGAGGGGCCAGGCAGATACGCAGTATTTT.

This clonotype was recorded at least ten times. The chain is built from TRBV7-8 and TRBJ2-1; D is possibly TRBD1 (5 bases). Trimming left V 1 base short and J 9 bases short, with 16 bases between. This CDR3 contains 15 residues. Per the germline V gene, CDR1 is SGHVS and CDR2 is FQNEAQ. The CDR3 reads CASSLVRQGIAEQFF. Written as DNA, the CDR3 is TGTGCCAGCAGCTTAGTCCGGCAGGGCATCGCTGAGCAGTTCTTC.

This clonotype showed up many times. This chain links TRBV15 with TRBJ1-1; 9 positions match TRBD1. CDR1 and CDR2 (germline): LNHNV, YYDKDF (reference sequence). V was pared by 5 bases and J by 4 bases, with 8 bases of the junction left unmatched. This CDR3 is built from 15 residues. The CDR3 nucleotides read TGTGCCACCAGCGCGAGGACAGGGGAGGGCACTGAAGCTTTCTTT. Its protein product is CATSARTGEGTEAFF.